The TCR beta chain under discussion was sequenced for a study of shared clonotypes between healthy human individuals. Study details: Three plates each covered CD4 naive and memory; CD8 naive two, CD8 memory one. Whole-study results and caveats: Clonotype sharing levels among donors were expected to vary with sequencing depth.

This clone has just one count. Its specificity is not known. At deep level, the assay was performed. As originally analysed: Junction-only immunoSEQ data arrived without quality scores, meaning filtering differed. Only in-frame clones appear in the TCRdb table, and some are missing; sequencing was by immunoSEQ multiplex PCR. V, J and clone size are taken as reported in that table, and D and trimming were inferred from the DNA itself. The sample shows 1.4 million to 1.5 million clones, approximately 97% of them seen only once. Germline lookup yields CDR1 MNHEY and CDR2 SVGAGI. There are 14 residues in the CDR3. V lost 6 bases and J lost 0, with 11 bases in between.

Sequencing was carried out using naive CD4+ T cells sorted from blood. Stated subset: CD45RA+ positively selected. The chain couples TRBV6-5 to TRBJ2-5, with D possibly matching TRBD1 (6 bases). The receptor was derived from a man aged 30-40 years in good health. CDR3 protein: CASRPWTDQETQYF. The CDR3 nucleotides read TGTGCCAGCAGACCCTGGACAGACCAAGAGACCCAGTACTTC.